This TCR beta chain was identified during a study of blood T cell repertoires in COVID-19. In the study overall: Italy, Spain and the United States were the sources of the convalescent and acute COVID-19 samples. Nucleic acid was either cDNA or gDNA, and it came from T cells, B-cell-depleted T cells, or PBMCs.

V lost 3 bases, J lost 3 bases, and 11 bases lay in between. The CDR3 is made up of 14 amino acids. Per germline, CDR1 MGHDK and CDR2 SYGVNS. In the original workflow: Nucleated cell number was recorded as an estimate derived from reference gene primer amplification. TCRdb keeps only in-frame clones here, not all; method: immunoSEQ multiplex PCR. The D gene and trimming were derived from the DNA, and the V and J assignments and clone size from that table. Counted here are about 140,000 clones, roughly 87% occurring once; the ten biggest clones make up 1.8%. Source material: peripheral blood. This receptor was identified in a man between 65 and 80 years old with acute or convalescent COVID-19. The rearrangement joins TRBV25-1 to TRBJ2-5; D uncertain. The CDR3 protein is CASSERIEKETQYF. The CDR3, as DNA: TGTGCCAGCAGTGAGAGGATAGAGAAAGAGACCCAGTACTTC.